The rows below give T cell receptor beta chains drawn from one sample of a study of T cells expressing NK-cell markers. With the 5' RACE reads reprocessed, TCRdb shows one record per CDR3 protein and no DNA. The repertoire table contains some 410,000 distinct CDR3 sequences. The sequencing sample was made of blood T cells: a sorted CD56 or NKG2C T cell subset, CD4+ or CD8+ T cells, or bulk PBMC T cells (not recorded which). These TCRs come from a woman aged 18-70 years in good health. The CDR3 runs from the conserved cysteine through the conserved F or W. Each record gives: J gene, V gene, CDR3 protein.

J: TRBJ2-7
V: TRBV6-1
CDR3: CASSQSGTDLSYEQYF

J: TRBJ2-5
V: TRBV20-1
CDR3: CSAKGTGSGGAPRETQYF

J: TRBJ2-6
V: TRBV6-2/TRBV6-3
CDR3: CASSTTSGANVLTF

J: TRBJ2-1
V: TRBV12-3/TRBV12-4
CDR3: CASSFGPGWNEQFF

J: TRBJ2-1
V: TRBV30
CDR3: CACPTGTSVYNEQFF

J: TRBJ2-1
V: TRBV7-9
CDR3: CASSLEVGLNNEQFF

J: TRBJ2-5
V: TRBV20-1
CDR3: CSARLVETQYF

J: TRBJ2-2
V: TRBV20-1
CDR3: CSARPGPNTGELFF

J: TRBJ1-6
V: TRBV5-1
CDR3: CASSLGAGQGTSPLHF

J: TRBJ2-2
V: TRBV15
CDR3: CATSRSGGNGELFF

J: TRBJ2-2
V: TRBV5-1
CDR3: CASSLPSPTGELFF

J: TRBJ2-1
V: TRBV29-1
CDR3: CSVVRLAVYNEQFF